This record concerns one TCR beta chain sequence. Its target antigen remains unknown. No much larger clone exists at a distance of one base, and base qualities are not known. The data are from a study of blood T cell repertoires in COVID-19 (dated by TCRdb to the early 2020s). About the full investigation: Collaborator samples came from the United States, Italy and Spain and covered acute and convalescent phases of COVID-19. Deeply sampled blood TCRbeta repertoires from subjects exposed to, actively infected with, or recovered from COVID-19 were included in the dataset. The repertoires were released in a freely available public database intended as a resource for research on the immune response to SARS-CoV-2. The prospective study material was composed of cDNA or gDNA derived from T cells, B-cell-depleted T cells, or PBMCs. Samples were obtained from the ongoing ImmuneRACE study (first 160 participants) and from some 1,200 subjects provided by 6 global collaborators. A de-identified subject ID, COVID-19 status, age in years and sex were almost always included in the sample metadata. Where available, HLA class I and class II types were taken from metadata supplied by the sample provider and were not determined by assay-based typing.

Here is what the overall study found, with its caveats: Clinical and demographic metadata were provided uncurated, with the amount varying by source and participant.

Taken from the germline V gene (reference sequence), the CDR1 and CDR2 loops are LNHNV and YYDKDF. The CDR3 covers 12 residues, taking in both the cysteine and the phenylalanine. Only the CDR3 part of the read is kept: 36 bases, read in frame from the first base. Cut back by 1 base and 11 bases, the V and J ends lie 6 bases apart. The immunoSEQ Assay, a bias-controlled multiplex PCR, was used to amplify TCRbeta CDR3 regions from genomic DNA. The original pipeline was this. The number of nucleated cells in each sample was estimated from the amplification of reference gene primers within the assay. To quantify the absolute abundance of each unique TCRbeta CDR3 rearrangement, sequence reads were collapsed and filtered. Productive Simpson clonality was computed per sample as the square root of Simpson's diversity index over productive rearrangements. Drawn from immuneACCESS, this table holds only the in-frame rearrangements with V and J called that TCRdb kept. Clones are partly lost; checked studies trace under half to an unresolved V gene and leave the rest unexplained. V and J calls and clone size are as listed in that table; D and trimming were resolved from the DNA. The sample has roughly 480,000 clones on record, 89% of them singletons. Clones ranked in the top ten supply around 0.95% of the sample.

In Seattle, one collaborating source enrolled patients while the infection was active and tracked those patients longitudinally over the course of disease. Collaborating institutions collected whole blood in K2EDTA tubes following their own protocols. For TCRbeta analysis, collaborators shipped samples in one of three forms: frozen whole blood, isolated PBMCs, or DNA extracted from either of those sample types. The sequence is built from TRBV15 and TRBJ1-6; a tentative D match to TRBD1 spans 5 bases. The source material was peripheral blood. The sequence came from a man aged 18 to 29 with COVID-19, enrolled during active disease. CDR3 sequence: CATSRAGAPLHF. The bases read TGTGCCACCAGCAGAGCGGGGGCACCCCTCCACTTT. The entire variable domain, with the stretches around the CDR3 drawn from the reference TRBV15 and TRBJ1-6 proteins, is DAMVIQNPRYQVTQFGKPVTLSCSQTLNHNVMYWYQQKSSQAPKLLFHYYDKDFNNEADTPDNFQSRRPNTSFCFLDIRSPGLGDTAMYLCATSRAGAPLHFGNGTRLTVT.